These 14 T cell receptor beta chains were sequenced from one sample in a study of blood T cell repertoires in COVID-19. The data were produced by immunoSEQ multiplex PCR, yet TCRdb's version contains in-frame clones alone and is incomplete. The sample includes roughly 130,000 clones, approximately 81% of them seen just once. What was sequenced was peripheral blood. Receptors originate from a woman aged 25 to 39 who had recovered from COVID-19.

On this clone: The sample has other DNA sequences that encode this CDR3 too. This rearrangement joins TRBV18 to TRBJ1-1; D unclear. Germline V gene data show CDR1 as KGHSH and CDR2 as LQKENI. V was trimmed by 1 base and J by 1 base, leaving 4 bases between them. This CDR3 is 13 amino acids long. Here the CDR3 reads CASSPRQNTEAFF. The CDR3 coding sequence is TGTGCCAGCTCACCACGGCAGAACACTGAAGCTTTCTTT.

V is TRBV27 and J is TRBJ2-1, with a tentative D call TRBD2 (5 bases). Germline CDR1 and CDR2: MNHEY and SMNVEV (reference sequence). Trimming removed 6 bases from V and 8 bases from J, with 11 bases in between. This CDR3 region has 12 residues. The CDR3: CASRRGIYEQFF. CDR3 nucleotide sequence: TGTGCCAGCAGGCGAGGGATTTATGAGCAGTTCTTC.

V usage is TRBV6-5 and J usage is TRBJ1-4; possible D gene TRBD1, 5 bases. Germline V gene sequence: CDR1 MNHEY, CDR2 SVGAGI. V was shortened by 4 bases and J by 8 bases, with 14 bases between the two germline ends. This CDR3 spans 14 amino acids. The DNA for the CDR3 is TGTGCCAGCAGTTTTCAGGGAGGAAGAGAAAAACTGTTTTTT. Translation gives CASSFQGGREKLFF.

This chain uses TRBV7-9 with TRBJ2-3; 9 nucleotides agree with TRBD1. The CDR3 is made up of 14 amino acids. Germline V lookup: CDR1 SEHNR, CDR2 FQNEAQ (reference sequence). Trimming cost V 6 bases and J 3 bases; bases outside gene matches: 4. The CDR3 spells CASSFGQGTDTQYF. The CDR3 bases are TGTGCCAGCAGTTTTGGACAGGGGACAGATACGCAGTATTTT.

This clone was observed a few times. The chain recombines TRBV6-9 with TRBJ1-4; maybe TRBD1 (6 bases). Germline CDR1 is MNHGY and CDR2 is SVAAGI. Trimming removed 5 bases at V and 0 bases at J, with 10 bases between. This CDR3 comprises 15 residues. The CDR3: CASSGQPATNEKLFF. CDR3 bases: TGTGCCAGCAGTGGACAGCCTGCAACTAATGAAAAACTGTTTTTT.

The rearrangement uses TRBV19 and TRBJ2-7; the D gene is possibly TRBD2 (5 bases). Germline CDR1 is LNHDA and CDR2 is SQIVND (reference sequence). The CDR3 is 12 amino acids. The V end was cut by 5 bases, the J end by 4 bases, with 9 bases between. CDR3 sequence reads: CASSDKRYEQYF. In nucleotides, the CDR3 is TGTGCCAGTAGTGACAAGCGGTACGAGCAGTACTTC.

In its sample, this clone was seen once. The chain carries TRBV7-8 and TRBJ1-4; the D is unclear. Germline-derived CDR1 and CDR2 are SGHVS and FQNEAQ. Trimming took off 3 bases at V and 8 bases at J, with 10 bases between the two ends. The CDR3 sequence is 13 residues long. CDR3 residues: CASSFGEGEKLFF. For the CDR3, the DNA is TGTGCCAGCAGCTTCGGGGAGGGCGAAAAACTGTTTTTT. The whole variable domain, filled in from reference TRBV7-8 and TRBJ1-4, reads GAGVSQSPRYKVAKRGQDVALRCDPISGHVSLFWYQQALGQGPEFLTYFQNEAQLDKSGLPSDRFFAERPEGSVSTLKIQRTQQEDSAVYLCASSFGEGEKLFFGSGTQLSVL.

V usage is TRBV5-4 and J usage is TRBJ1-1, with a tentative D call TRBD1 (5 bases). This CDR3 has 14 residues. Deletions cut 4 bases from V and 1 base from J, with 11 bases between. Germline assignment: CDR1 SGHNT and CDR2 YYREEE (reference sequence). The CDR3 loop reads CASSPRRENTEAFF. For the CDR3, the DNA is TGTGCCAGCAGCCCCCGCAGGGAGAACACTGAAGCTTTCTTT. Filled out from reference TRBV5-4 and TRBJ1-1, the complete variable domain reads ETGVTQSPTHLIKTRGQQVTLRCSSQSGHNTVSWYQQALGQGPQFIFQYYREEENGRGNFPPRFSGLQFPNYSSELNVNALELDDSALYLCASSPRRENTEAFFGQGTRLTVV.

The chain has TRBV27 and TRBJ2-1, with D perhaps TRBD1 (6 bases). From germline, CDR1 is MNHEY and CDR2 SMNVEV (reference sequence). This CDR3 has 15 residues. Between the trimmed V and J ends, which lost 2 bases and 3 bases, there was a span of 11 bases. This CDR3 reads CASSLAGDGYNEQFF. In DNA form, the CDR3 reads TGTGCCAGCAGTTTAGCAGGGGACGGCTACAATGAGCAGTTCTTC.

The J gene is TRBJ1-2, the V gene TRBV2, with a possible D match to TRBD1 (6 bases). Germline assignment: CDR1 SNHLY and CDR2 FYNNEI. CDR3 size: 14 residues. V shed 2 bases and J shed 4 bases, with 11 bases lying between them. For the CDR3, the DNA is TGTGCCAGCAGTGAACAGGGGACTACCTATGGCTACACCTTC. Translated, it gives CASSEQGTTYGYTF.

The chain joins TRBV5-1 to TRBJ2-2, with TRBD1 identical over 9 bases. The germline CDR1 and CDR2 sequences are SGHRS and YFSETQ. The CDR3 is 15 amino acids. Trimming at V came to 5 bases and at J to 4 bases, leaving 6 bases not matched to a gene. The CDR3 nucleotides read TGCGCCAGCAGAATGGGACAGGGAGGCACCGGGGAGCTGTTTTTT. Protein: CASRMGQGGTGELFF.

J is TRBJ2-5 and V is TRBV5-8; tentatively, D is TRBD2 (6 bases). V was shortened by 2 bases and J by 6 bases, with 17 bases between the two germline ends. From germline, CDR1 is SGHTS and CDR2 YDEGEE. This CDR3 has 15 residues. The CDR3 DNA is TGTGCCAGCAGCTTAGGGAGGTTCCGGGCCCAGACCCAGTACTTC. Amino acid sequence: CASSLGRFRAQTQYF.

V and J are TRBV12-5 and TRBJ2-4, with D tentatively TRBD2 (6 bases). CDR3 length: 21 residues. Germline CDR1 and CDR2: LGHNT and FRNRAP. V gave up 6 bases and J gave up 0 bases, with 30 bases separating them. The CDR3 spells CASGAGTPTFTTGLAKNIQYF. The CDR3 bases are TGTGCTAGTGGGGCCGGGACTCCAACCTTTACCACGGGTCTAGCCAAAAACATTCAGTACTTC.

In DNA, the CDR3 is TGTGCCAGCGCCTCAACACAGAACACTGAAGCTTTCTTT. Translation: CASASTQNTEAFF. The chain employs TRBV11-3 and TRBJ1-1; D not certain. Trimming pared 8 bases from V and 1 base from J, leaving 11 bases between. The CDR3 spans 13 residues. Germline lookup yields CDR1 SGHNT and CDR2 YENEEA. The full variable domain, rest sourced from reference TRBV11-3 and TRBJ1-1, is EAGVVQSPRYKIIEKKQPVAFWCNPISGHNTLYWYLQNLGQGPELLIRYENEEAVDDSQLPKDRFSAERLKGVDSTLKIQPAELGDSAVYLCASASTQNTEAFFGQGTRLTVV.